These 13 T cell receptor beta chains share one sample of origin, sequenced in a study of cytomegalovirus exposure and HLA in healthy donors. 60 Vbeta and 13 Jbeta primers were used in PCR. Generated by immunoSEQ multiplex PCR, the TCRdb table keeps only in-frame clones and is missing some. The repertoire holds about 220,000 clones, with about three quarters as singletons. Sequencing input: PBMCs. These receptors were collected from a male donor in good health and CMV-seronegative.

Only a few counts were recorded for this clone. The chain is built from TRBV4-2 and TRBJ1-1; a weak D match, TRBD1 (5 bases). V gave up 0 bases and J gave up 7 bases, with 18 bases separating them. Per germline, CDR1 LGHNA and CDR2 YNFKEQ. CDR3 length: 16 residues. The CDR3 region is CASSQEKTGRGLEAFF. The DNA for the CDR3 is TGTGCCAGCAGCCAAGAAAAAACAGGAAGGGGCCTTGAAGCTTTCTTT.

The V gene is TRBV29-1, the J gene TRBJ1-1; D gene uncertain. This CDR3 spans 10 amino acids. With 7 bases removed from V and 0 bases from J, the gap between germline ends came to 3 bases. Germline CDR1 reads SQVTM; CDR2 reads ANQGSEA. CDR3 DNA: TGCAGCGCCATGAACACTGAAGCTTTCTTT. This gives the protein CSAMNTEAFF.

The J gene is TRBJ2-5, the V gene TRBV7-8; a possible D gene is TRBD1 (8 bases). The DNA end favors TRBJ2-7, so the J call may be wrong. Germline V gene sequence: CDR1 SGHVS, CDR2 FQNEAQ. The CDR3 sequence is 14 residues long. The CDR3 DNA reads TGTGCCAGCAGCGGTCCACAGGGGGGGCGCGAGCAGTACTTC. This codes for CASSGPQGGREQYF.

CDR3 sequence: CASSAWGGRKGYEQYF. CDR3 nucleotide sequence: TGTGCCAGCAGCGCATGGGGCGGGAGGAAAGGGTACGAGCAGTACTTC. This chain connects TRBV5-6 to TRBJ2-7, with TRBD2 identical over 8 bases. V shed 4 bases and J 4 bases; nucleotides not matched to a gene: 13. CDR1 and CDR2 (germline): SGHDT, YYEEEE. This CDR3 is 16 amino acids long.

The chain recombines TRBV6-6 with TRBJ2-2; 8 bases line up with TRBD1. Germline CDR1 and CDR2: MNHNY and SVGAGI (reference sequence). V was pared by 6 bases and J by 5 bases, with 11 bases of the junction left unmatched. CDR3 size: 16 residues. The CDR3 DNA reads TGTGCCAGCAGAGGGACAGGCGGCCGAGTTACCGGGGAGCTGTTTTTT. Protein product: CASRGTGGRVTGELFF.

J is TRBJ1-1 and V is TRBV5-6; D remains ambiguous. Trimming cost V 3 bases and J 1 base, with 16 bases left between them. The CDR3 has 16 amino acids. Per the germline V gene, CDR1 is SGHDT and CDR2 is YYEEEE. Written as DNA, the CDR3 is TGTGCCAGCAGCTCGGTCGGGCGAGGGTCGAACACTGAAGCTTTCTTT. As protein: CASSSVGRGSNTEAFF.

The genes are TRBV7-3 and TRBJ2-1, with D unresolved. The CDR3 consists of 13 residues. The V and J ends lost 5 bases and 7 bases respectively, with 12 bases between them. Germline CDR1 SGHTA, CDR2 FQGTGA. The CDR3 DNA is TGTGCCAGCAGCCCCCCCTCGCGGAATGAGCAGTTCTTC. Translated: CASSPPSRNEQFF.

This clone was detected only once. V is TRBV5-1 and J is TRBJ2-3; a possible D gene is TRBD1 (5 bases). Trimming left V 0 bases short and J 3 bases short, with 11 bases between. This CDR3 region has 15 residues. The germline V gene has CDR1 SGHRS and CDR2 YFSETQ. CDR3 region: CASSLAPTETDTQYF. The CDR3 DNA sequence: TGCGCCAGCAGCTTGGCCCCGACAGAAACAGATACGCAGTATTTT.

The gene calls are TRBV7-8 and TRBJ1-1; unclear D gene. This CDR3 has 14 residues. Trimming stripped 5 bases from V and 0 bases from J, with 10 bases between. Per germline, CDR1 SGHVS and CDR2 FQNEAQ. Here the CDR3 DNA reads TGTGCCAGCAGCCCCGTCCTTTTGAACACTGAAGCTTTCTTT. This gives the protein CASSPVLLNTEAFF.

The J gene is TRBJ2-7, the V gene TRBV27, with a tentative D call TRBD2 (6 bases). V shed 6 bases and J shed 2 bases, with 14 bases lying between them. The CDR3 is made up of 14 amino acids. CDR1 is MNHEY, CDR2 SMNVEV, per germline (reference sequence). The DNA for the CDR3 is TGTGCCAGCAGCCTGATATGGAGGGCCTACGAGCAGTACTTC. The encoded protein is CASSLIWRAYEQYF.

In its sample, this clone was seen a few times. This chain's CDR3 is CAWSASLAGVGDEQFF. In DNA form, the CDR3 reads TGTGCCTGGAGTGCCTCCCTAGCGGGAGTAGGGGATGAGCAGTTCTTC. This chain connects TRBV30 to TRBJ2-1; 10 bases align to TRBD2. V lost 1 base and J lost 8; bases outside the gene matches: 11. This CDR3 is 16 amino acids long. The germline gives CDR1 GTSNPN, CDR2 SVGIG (reference sequence).

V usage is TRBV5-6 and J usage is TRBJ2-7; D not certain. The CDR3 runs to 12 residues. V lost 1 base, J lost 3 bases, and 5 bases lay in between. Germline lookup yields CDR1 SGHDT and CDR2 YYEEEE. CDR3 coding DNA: TGTGCCAGCAGCTTGTGGAGCTACGAGCAGTACTTC. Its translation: CASSLWSYEQYF.

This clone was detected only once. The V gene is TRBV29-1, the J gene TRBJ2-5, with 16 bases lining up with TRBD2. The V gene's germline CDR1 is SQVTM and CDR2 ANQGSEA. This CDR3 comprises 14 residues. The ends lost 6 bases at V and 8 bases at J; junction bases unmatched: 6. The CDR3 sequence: CSVSGTSGRATQYF. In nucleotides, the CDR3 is TGCAGCGTGAGTGGGACTAGCGGGAGGGCCACCCAGTACTTC. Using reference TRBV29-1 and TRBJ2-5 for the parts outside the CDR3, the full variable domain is SAVISQKPSRDICQRGTSLTIQCQVDSQVTMMFWYRQQPGQSLTLIATANQGSEATYESGFVIDKFPISRPNLTFSTLTVSNMSPEDSSIYLCSVSGTSGRATQYFGPGTRLLVL.